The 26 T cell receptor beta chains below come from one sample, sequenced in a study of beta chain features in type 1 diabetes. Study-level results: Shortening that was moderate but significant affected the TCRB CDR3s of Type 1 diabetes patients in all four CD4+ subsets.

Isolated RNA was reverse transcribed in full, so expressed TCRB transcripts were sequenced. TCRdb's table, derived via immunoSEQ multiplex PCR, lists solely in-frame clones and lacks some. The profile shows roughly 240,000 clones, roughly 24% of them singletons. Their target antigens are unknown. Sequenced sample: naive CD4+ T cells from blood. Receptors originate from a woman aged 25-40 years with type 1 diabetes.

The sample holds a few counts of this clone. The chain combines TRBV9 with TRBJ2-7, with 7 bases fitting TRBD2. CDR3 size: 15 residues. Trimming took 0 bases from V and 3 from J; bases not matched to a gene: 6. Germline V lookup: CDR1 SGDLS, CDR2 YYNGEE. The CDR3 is CASSVDVGGFYEQYF. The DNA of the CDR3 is TGTGCCAGCAGCGTAGATGTGGGAGGGTTCTACGAGCAGTACTTC.

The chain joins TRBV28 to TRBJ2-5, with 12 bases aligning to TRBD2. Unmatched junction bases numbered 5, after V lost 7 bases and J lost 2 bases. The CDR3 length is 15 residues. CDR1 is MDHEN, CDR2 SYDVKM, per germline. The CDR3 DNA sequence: TGTGCCAGCAAAACTAGCGGGAGGTTGCAAGAGACCCAGTACTTC. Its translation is CASKTSGRLQETQYF.

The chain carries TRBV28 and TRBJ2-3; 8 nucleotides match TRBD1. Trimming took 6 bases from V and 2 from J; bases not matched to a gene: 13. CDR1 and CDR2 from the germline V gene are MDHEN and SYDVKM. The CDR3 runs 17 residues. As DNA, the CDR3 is TGTGCCAGCAGGCAGGGGGCGCGAAGTGCCCACACAGATACGCAGTATTTT. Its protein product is CASRQGARSAHTDTQYF.

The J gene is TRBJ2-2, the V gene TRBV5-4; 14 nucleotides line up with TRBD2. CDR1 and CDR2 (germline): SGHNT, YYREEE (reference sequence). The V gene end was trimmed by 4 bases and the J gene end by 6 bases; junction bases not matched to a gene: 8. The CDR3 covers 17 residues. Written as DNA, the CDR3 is TGTGCCAGCAGCGTGGGACTAGCGGGAGTGTCCGCCGGGGAGCTGTTTTTT. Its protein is CASSVGLAGVSAGELFF.

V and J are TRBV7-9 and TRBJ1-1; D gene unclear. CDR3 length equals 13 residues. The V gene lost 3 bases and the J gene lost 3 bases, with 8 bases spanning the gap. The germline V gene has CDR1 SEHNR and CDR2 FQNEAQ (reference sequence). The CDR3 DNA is TGTGCCAGCAGCTTTGTTGAGGACACTGAAGCTTTCTTT. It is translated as CASSFVEDTEAFF.

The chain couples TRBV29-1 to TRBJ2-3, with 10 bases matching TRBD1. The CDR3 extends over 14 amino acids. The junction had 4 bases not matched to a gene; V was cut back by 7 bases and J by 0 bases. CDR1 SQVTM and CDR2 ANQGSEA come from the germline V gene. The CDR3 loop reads CSAGGQGSTDTQYF. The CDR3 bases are TGCAGCGCCGGGGGACAGGGGAGCACAGATACGCAGTATTTT.

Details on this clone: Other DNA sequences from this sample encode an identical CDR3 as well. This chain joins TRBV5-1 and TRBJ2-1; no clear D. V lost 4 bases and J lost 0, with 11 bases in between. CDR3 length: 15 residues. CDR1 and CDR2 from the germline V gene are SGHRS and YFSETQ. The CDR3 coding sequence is TGCGCCAGCAGCCTCCGGAGTGGCTCCTACAATGAGCAGTTCTTC. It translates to CASSLRSGSYNEQFF.

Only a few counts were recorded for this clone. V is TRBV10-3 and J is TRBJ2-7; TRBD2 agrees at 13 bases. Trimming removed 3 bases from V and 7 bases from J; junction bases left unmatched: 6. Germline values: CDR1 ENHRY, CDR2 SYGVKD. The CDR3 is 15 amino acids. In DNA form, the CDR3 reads TGTGCCATCAGTGACTTAACTAGCGGGAGGGAAGAGCAGTACTTC. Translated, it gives CAISDLTSGREEQYF.

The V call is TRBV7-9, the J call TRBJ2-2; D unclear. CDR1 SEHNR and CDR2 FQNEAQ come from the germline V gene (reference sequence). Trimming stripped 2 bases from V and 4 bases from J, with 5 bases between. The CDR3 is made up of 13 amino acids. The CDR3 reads CASSLSVTGELFF. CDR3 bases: TGTGCCAGCAGCTTATCAGTCACCGGGGAGCTGTTTTTT. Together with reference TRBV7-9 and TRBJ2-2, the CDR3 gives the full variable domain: DTGVSQNPRHKITKRGQNVTFRCDPISEHNRLYWYRQTLGQGPEFLTYFQNEAQLEKSRLLSDRFSAERPKGSFSTLEIQRTEQGDSAMYLCASSLSVTGELFFGEGSRLTVL.

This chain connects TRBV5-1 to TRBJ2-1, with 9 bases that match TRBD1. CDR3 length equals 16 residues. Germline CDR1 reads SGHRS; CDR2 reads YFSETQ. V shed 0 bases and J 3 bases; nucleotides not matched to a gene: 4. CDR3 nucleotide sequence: TGCGCCAGCAGCTTGGGACGGACAGGGGTCTACAATGAGCAGTTCTTC. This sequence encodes CASSLGRTGVYNEQFF.

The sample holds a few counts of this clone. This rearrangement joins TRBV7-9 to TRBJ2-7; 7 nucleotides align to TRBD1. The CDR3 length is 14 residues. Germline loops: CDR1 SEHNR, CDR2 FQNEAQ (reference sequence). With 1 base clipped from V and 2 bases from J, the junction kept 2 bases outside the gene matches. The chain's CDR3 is CASSLGTGPYEQYF. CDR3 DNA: TGTGCCAGCAGCTTAGGGACAGGCCCCTACGAGCAGTACTTC.

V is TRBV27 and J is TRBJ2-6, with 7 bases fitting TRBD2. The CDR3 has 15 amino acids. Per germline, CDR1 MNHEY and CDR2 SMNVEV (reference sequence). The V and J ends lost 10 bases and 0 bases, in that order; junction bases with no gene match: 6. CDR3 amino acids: CATGLVNSGANVLTF. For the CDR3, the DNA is TGTGCCACAGGACTAGTTAACTCTGGGGCCAACGTCCTGACTTTC.

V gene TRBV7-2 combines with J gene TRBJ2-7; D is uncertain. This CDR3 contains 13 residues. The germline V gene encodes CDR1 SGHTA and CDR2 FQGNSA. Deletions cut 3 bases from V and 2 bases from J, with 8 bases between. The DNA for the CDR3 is TGTGCCAGCAGCTTTGGCCAGGCCTACGAGCAGTACTTC. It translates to CASSFGQAYEQYF.

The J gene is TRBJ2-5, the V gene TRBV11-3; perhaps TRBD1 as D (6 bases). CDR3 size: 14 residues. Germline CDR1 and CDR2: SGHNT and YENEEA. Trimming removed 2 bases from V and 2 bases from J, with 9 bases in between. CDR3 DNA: TGTGCCAGCAGCTTATACAGGGCTCAAGAGACCCAGTACTTC. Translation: CASSLYRAQETQYF. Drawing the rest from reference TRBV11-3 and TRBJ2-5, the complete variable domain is EAGVVQSPRYKIIEKKQPVAFWCNPISGHNTLYWYLQNLGQGPELLIRYENEEAVDDSQLPKDRFSAERLKGVDSTLKIQPAELGDSAVYLCASSLYRAQETQYFGPGTRLLVL.

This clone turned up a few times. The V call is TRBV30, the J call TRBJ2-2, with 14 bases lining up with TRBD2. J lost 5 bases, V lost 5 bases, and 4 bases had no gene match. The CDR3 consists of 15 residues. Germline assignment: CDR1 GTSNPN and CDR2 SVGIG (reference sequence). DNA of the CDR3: TGTGCCTGGGGGACTAGCGGGAGTTATACCGGGGAGCTGTTTTTT. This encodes CAWGTSGSYTGELFF.

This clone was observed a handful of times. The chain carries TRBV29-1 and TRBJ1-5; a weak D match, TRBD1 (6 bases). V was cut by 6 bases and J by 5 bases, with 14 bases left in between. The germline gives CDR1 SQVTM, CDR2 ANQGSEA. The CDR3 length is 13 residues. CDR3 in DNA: TGCAGCGTGGGACACTCCCGGGATCAGCCCCAGCATTTT. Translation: CSVGHSRDQPQHF.

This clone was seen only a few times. CDR3 bases: TGTGCCACCTCCTCCGGGACAGAAGAGACCCAGTACTTC. Translation: CATSSGTEETQYF. V gene TRBV6-1 combines with J gene TRBJ2-5, with TRBD1 matching over 7 bases. CDR1 and CDR2 from the germline V gene are MNHNS and SASEGT. This CDR3 contains 13 residues. J gave up 3 bases and V 10 bases, and 8 bases lay outside the gene matches.

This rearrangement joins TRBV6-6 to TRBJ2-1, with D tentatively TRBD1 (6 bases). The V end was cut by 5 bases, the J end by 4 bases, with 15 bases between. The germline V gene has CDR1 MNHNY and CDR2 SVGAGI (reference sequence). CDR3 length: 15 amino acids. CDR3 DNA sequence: TGTGCCAGCAGTCCCCAGGACAGAAGTTACAATGAGCAGTTCTTC. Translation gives CASSPQDRSYNEQFF.

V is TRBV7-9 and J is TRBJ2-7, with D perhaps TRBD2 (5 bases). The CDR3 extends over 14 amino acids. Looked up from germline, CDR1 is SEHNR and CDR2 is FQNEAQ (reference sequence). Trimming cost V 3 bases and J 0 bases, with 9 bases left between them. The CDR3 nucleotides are TGTGCCAGCAGCTTGAACGGGGACTCCTACGAGCAGTACTTC. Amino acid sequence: CASSLNGDSYEQYF.

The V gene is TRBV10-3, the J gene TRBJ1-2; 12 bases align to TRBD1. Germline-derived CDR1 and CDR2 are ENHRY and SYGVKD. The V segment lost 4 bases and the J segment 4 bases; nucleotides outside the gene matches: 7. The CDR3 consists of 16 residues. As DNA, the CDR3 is TGTGCCATCAGTGGTCCGGGACAGGGGGCATCCTATGGCTACACCTTC. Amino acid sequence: CAISGPGQGASYGYTF.

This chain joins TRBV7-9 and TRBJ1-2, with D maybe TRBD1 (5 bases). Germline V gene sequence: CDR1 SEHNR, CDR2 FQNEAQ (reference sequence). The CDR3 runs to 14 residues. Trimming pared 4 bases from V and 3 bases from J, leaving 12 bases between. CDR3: CASSSAGFDYGYTF. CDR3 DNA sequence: TGTGCCAGCAGCTCTGCAGGGTTTGACTATGGCTACACCTTC.

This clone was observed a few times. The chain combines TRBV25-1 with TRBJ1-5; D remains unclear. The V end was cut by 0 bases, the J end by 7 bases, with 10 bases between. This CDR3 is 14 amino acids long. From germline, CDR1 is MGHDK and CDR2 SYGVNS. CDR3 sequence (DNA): TGTGCCAGCAGTGAATATCGGGTCGGACAGCCCCAGCATTTT. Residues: CASSEYRVGQPQHF.

The CDR3 protein is CASRVGVGLQFF. The DNA of the CDR3 is TGTGCCAGCAGGGTAGGGGTGGGGTTGCAGTTCTTC. The genes are TRBV7-2 and TRBJ2-1; the D gene is possibly TRBD1 (5 bases). From germline, CDR1 is SGHTA and CDR2 FQGNSA. The V end was cut by 6 bases, the J end by 12 bases, with 15 bases between. The CDR3 extends over 12 amino acids. The full variable domain, completed using reference TRBV7-2 and TRBJ2-1, is GAGVSQSPSNKVTEKGKDVELRCDPISGHTALYWYRQSLGQGLEFLIYFQGNSAPDKSGLPSDRFSAERTGGSVSTLTIQRTQQEDSAVYLCASRVGVGLQFFGPGTRLTVL.

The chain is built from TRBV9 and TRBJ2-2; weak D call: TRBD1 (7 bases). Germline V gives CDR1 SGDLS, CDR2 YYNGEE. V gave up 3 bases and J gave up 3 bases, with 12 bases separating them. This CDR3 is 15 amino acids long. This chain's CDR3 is CASSARGVDTGELFF. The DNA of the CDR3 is TGTGCCAGCAGCGCCAGGGGGGTGGACACCGGGGAGCTGTTTTTT.

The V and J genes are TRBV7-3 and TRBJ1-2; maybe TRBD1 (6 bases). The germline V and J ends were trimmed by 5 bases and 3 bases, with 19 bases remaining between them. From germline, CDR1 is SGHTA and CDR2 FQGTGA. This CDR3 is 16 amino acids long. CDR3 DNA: TGTGCCAGCAGCCTGGAACCGACAGGAGACTACTATGGCTACACCTTC. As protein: CASSLEPTGDYYGYTF.

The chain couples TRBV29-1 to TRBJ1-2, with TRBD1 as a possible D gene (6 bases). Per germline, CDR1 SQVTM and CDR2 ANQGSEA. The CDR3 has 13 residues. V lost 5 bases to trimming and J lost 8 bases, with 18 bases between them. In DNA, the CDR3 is TGCAGCGTTTCCAACACAGGGATTGCGGGCTACACCTTC. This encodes CSVSNTGIAGYTF.